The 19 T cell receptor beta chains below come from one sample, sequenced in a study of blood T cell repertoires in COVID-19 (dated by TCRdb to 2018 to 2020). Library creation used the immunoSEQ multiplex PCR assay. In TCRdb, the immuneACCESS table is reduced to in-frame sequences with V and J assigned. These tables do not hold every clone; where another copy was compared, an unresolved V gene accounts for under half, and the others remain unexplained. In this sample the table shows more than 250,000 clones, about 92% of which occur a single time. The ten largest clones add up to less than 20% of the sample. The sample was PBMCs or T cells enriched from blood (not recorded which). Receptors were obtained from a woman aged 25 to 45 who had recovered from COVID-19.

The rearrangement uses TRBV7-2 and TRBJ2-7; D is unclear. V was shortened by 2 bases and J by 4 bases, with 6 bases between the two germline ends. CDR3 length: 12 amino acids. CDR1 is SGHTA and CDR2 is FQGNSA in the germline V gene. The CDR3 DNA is TGTGCCAGCAGCTTAAGGCGGTACGAGCAGTACTTC. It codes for CASSLRRYEQYF.

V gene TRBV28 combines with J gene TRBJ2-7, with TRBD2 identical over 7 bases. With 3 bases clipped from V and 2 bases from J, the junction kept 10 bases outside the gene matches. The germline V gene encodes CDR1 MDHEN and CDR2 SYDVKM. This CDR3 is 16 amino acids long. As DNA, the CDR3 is TGTGCCAGCAGTTTCCTGACGACTAGCCCCCCCTACGAGCAGTACTTC. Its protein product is CASSFLTTSPPYEQYF.

The DNA of the CDR3 is TGTGCCAGTAGTACGCCCGCGTGGGGGGAAGATACGCAGTATTTT. Amino acid sequence: CASSTPAWGEDTQYF. The rearrangement links TRBV19 to TRBJ2-3; weak D call: TRBD2 (6 bases). V gave up 4 bases and J gave up 5 bases, with 16 bases separating them. Germline loops: CDR1 LNHDA, CDR2 SQIVND (reference sequence). The CDR3 contains 15 residues.

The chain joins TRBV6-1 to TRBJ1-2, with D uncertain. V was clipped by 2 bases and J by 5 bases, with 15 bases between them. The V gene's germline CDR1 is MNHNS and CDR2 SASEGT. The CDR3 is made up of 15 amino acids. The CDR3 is CASSEWRSGTYGYTF. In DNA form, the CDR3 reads TGTGCCAGCAGTGAATGGAGGTCGGGAACTTATGGCTACACCTTC.

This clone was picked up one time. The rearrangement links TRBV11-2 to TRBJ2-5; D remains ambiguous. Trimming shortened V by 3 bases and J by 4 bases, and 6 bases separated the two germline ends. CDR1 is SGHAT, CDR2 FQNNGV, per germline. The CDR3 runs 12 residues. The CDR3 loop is CASSFGRETQYF. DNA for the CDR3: TGTGCCAGCAGCTTTGGGCGAGAGACCCAGTACTTC. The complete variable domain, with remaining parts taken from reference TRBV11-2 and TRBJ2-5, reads EAGVAQSPRYKIIEKRQSVAFWCNPISGHATLYWYQQILGQGPKLLIQFQNNGVVDDSQLPKDRFSAERLKGVDSTLKIQPAKLEDSAVYLCASSFGRETQYFGPGTRLLVL.

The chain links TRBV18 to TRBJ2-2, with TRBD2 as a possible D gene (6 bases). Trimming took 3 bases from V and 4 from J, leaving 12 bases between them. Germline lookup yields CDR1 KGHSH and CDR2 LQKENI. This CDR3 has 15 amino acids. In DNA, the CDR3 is TGTGCCAGCTCACCCCCTAGCGTTGGCACCGGGGAGCTGTTTTTT. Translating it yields CASSPPSVGTGELFF.

The CDR3 loop is CSVAAGGGVLHTEAFF. The CDR3 coding sequence is TGCAGCGTTGCGGCGGGGGGGGGTGTCCTGCACACTGAAGCTTTCTTT. The chain uses TRBV29-1 and TRBJ1-1, with a weak D call TRBD1 (5 bases). This CDR3 has 16 amino acids. Germline assignment: CDR1 SQVTM and CDR2 ANQGSEA. V was clipped by 4 bases and J by 3 bases, with 21 bases between them.

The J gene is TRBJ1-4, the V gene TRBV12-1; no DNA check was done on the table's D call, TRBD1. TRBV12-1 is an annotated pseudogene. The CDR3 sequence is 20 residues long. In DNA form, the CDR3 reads TGTGCCAGCAGCCCCTGGGACAGAGGAAGGGTTGGGGTAGCTAATGAAAAACTGTTTTTT. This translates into CASSPWDRGRVGVANEKLFF.

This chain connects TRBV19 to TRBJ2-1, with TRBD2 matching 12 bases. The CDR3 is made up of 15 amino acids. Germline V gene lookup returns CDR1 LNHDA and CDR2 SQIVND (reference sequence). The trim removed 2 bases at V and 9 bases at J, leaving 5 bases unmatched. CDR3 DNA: TGTGCCAGTAGTATACTAGCGGGAGGGCAGGGTGAGCAGTTCTTC. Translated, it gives CASSILAGGQGEQFF. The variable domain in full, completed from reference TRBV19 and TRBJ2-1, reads DGGITQSPKYLFRKEGQNVTLSCEQNLNHDAMYWYRQDPGQGLRLIYYSQIVNDFQKGDIAEGYSVSREKKESFPLTVTSAQKNPTAFYLCASSILAGGQGEQFFGPGTRLTVL.

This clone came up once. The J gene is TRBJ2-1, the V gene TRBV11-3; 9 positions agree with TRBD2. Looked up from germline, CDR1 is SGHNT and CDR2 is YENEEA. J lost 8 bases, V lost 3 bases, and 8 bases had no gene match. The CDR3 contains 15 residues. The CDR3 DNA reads TGTGCCAGCAGCTTCCAGCTAGCGGGGTCCCATGAGCAGTTCTTC. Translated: CASSFQLAGSHEQFF.

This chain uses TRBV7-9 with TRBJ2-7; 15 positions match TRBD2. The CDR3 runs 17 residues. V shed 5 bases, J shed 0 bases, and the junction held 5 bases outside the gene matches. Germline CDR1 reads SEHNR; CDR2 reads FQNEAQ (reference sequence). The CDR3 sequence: CASSTGLAGGYSYEQYF. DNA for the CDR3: TGTGCCAGCAGCACGGGACTAGCGGGAGGTTACTCCTACGAGCAGTACTTC.

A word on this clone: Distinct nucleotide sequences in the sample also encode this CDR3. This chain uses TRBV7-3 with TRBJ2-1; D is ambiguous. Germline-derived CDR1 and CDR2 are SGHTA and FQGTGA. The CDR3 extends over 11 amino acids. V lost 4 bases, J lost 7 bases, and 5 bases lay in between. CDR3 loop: CASSSGNEQFF. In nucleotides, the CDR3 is TGTGCCAGCAGCTCCGGTAATGAGCAGTTCTTC.

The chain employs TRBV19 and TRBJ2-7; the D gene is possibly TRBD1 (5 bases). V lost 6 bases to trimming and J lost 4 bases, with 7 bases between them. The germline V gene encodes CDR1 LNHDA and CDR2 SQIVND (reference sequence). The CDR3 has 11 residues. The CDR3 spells CASSPGYEQYF. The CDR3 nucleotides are TGTGCCAGTAGCCCAGGGTACGAGCAGTACTTC.

The CDR3, as DNA: TGTGCCAGTAGTATAGTTGGACAGGGGATCTATGGCTACACCTTC. It specifies CASSIVGQGIYGYTF. The chain uses TRBV19 and TRBJ1-2; 9 positions agree with TRBD1. The germline V gene encodes CDR1 LNHDA and CDR2 SQIVND (reference sequence). The V segment lost 1 base and the J segment 4 bases; nucleotides outside the gene matches: 4. The CDR3 spans 15 residues.

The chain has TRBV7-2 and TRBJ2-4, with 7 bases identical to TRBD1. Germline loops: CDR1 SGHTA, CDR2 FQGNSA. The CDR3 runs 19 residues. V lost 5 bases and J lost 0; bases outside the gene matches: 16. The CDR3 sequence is CASSQYGTASTLAKNIQYF. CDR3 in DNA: TGTGCCAGCAGCCAATATGGGACAGCGTCTACTCTAGCCAAAAACATTCAGTACTTC.

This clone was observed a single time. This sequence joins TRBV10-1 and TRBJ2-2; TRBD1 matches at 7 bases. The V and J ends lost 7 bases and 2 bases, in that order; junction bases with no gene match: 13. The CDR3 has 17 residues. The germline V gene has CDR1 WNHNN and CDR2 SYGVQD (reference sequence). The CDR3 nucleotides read TGCGCCAGCATATGTCTGGAGACAGGGCTTAACACCGGGGAGCTGTTTTTT. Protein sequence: CASICLETGLNTGELFF.

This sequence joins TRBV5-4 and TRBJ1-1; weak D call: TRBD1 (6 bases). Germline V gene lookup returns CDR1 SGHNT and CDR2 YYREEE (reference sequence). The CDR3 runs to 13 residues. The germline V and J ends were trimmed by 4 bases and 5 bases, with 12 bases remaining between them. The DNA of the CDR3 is TGTGCCAGCAGCCCCGGGACAAGGACTGAAGCTTTCTTT. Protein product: CASSPGTRTEAFF.

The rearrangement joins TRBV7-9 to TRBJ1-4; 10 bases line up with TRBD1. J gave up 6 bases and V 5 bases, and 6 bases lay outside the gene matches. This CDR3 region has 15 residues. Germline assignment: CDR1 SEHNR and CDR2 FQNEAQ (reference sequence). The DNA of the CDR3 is TGTGCCAGCAGCCCTTCCGGGACAGGGGATGAAAAACTGTTTTTT. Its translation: CASSPSGTGDEKLFF.

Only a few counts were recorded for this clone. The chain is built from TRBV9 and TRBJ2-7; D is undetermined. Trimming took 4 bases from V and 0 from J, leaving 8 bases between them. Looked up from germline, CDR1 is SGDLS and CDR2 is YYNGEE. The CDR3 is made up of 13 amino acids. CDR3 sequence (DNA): TGTGCCAGCAGCCTTCGCGACTCCTACGAGCAGTACTTC. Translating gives CASSLRDSYEQYF. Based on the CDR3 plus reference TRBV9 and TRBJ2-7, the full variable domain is DSGVTQTPKHLITATGQRVTLRCSPRSGDLSVYWYQQSLDQGLQFLIQYYNGEERAKGNILERFSAQQFPDLHSELNLSSLELGDSALYFCASSLRDSYEQYFGPGTRLTVT.